The 7 T cell receptor beta chains listed next were all sequenced from one sample in a study of Graves' ophthalmopathy and Graves' hyperthyroidism. Amplification from RNA transcripts yielded the TCR beta CDR3 regions. First-round RT-PCR relied on HTBI primers, and a second-round multiplex PCR came next. Each CDR3 protein gets one entry after TCRdb re-called the multiplex PCR reads with MiXCR. The sample has roughly 420,000 distinct CDR3 sequences, 20% to 25% seen once. Sequencing was carried out using peripheral blood. These receptors were obtained from a woman aged 18-29 years with stable Graves' hyperthyroidism.

This clonotype was seen ten or more times. The CDR3, as DNA: TGTGCCAGCGGCCCTACAGGGGGCTTCAGGAATCAGCCCCAGCATTTT. Translating gives CASGPTGGFRNQPQHF. This rearrangement joins TRBV6-2 or TRBV6-3 to TRBJ1-5; 9 bases are a match to TRBD1. This CDR3 has 16 amino acids. Unmatched junction bases numbered 12, after V lost 8 bases and J lost 4 bases. Looked up from germline, CDR1 is MNHEY and CDR2 is SVGEGT.

This clonotype was counted ten times or more. The V gene is TRBV12-3 or TRBV12-4, the J gene TRBJ2-7, with D unresolved. Between the trimmed V and J ends, which lost 1 base and 3 bases, there was a span of 10 bases. The CDR3 has 14 residues. This CDR3 reads CASSLGAYYYEQYF. CDR3 bases: TGTGCCAGCAGTTTAGGGGCTTACTACTACGAGCAGTACTTC.

This clonotype was detected only once. V usage is TRBV27 and J usage is TRBJ1-2, with a tentative D call TRBD1 (6 bases). From germline, CDR1 is MNHEY and CDR2 SMNVEV (reference sequence). The germline V and J ends were trimmed by 5 bases and 4 bases, with 11 bases remaining between them. The CDR3 totals 13 residues. CDR3 nucleotide sequence: TGTGCCAGCAGTCCCGGACAGTTCTATGGCTACACCTTC. Translating gives CASSPGQFYGYTF.

This clonotype appeared many times. A read error may be the cause here, since a much bigger clone is one base away. The chain joins TRBV6-5 to TRBJ2-7; D call uncertain. Germline CDR1 and CDR2: MNHEY and SVGAGI. The CDR3 runs to 13 residues. CDR3 region: CASSYLRRGEQHF. The CDR3 DNA reads TGTGCCAGCAGTTACTTGCGTCGTGGCGAGCAGCACTTC.

In the case of this clonotype: This may stem from a read error, because a much larger clone lies one nucleotide away. CDR3: CATQAGLNTGELLF. Here the CDR3 DNA reads TGTGCCACCCAGGCGGGACTTAACACCGGGGAGCTGCTTTTT. The rearrangement uses TRBV19 and TRBJ2-2; D is possibly TRBD2 (6 bases). This CDR3 spans 14 amino acids. Germline V gene data show CDR1 as LNHDA and CDR2 as SQIVND (reference sequence).

This clonotype was seen many times. In DNA, the CDR3 is TGTGCCAGCAGTTGGGGACCCGGACAGATCTATGGCTACACCTTC. Protein product: CASSWGPGQIYGYTF. The chain links TRBV12-3 or TRBV12-4 to TRBJ1-2, with a tentative D call TRBD1 (6 bases). The CDR3 is 15 residues long. V was trimmed by 4 bases and J by 4 bases, leaving 16 bases between them.

This clonotype has ten or more counts. V usage is TRBV6-1 and J usage is TRBJ1-5; D unresolved. CDR1 MNHNS and CDR2 SASEGT come from the germline V gene. Trimming removed 10 bases at V and 1 base at J, with 11 bases between. The CDR3 is made up of 13 amino acids. In DNA, the CDR3 is TGTGCCACCTGGGTCAGCAGCAATCAGCCCCAGCATTTT. This sequence encodes CATWVSSNQPQHF.